A single sample is the source of the 25 T cell receptor beta chains below, sequenced in a study of shared clonotypes between healthy human individuals. The protocol was immunoSEQ multiplex PCR, while the TCRdb copy is restricted to in-frame clones and leaves out a portion. Among approximately 510,000 clones listed, 75% to 85% were seen once. The sequenced sample was PBMCs. The receptor set was obtained from a woman aged 40 to 55 in good health. Some clones in this sample may be carry-over from other donors' samples.

The chain uses TRBV6-1 and TRBJ1-2; D not resolved. From germline, CDR1 is MNHNS and CDR2 SASEGT. The length of the CDR3 is 10 residues. Trimming cost V 2 bases and J 7 bases, with 2 bases left between them. For the CDR3, the DNA is TGTGCCAGCAGTGAAATTGGCTACACCTTC. Translating it yields CASSEIGYTF.

The chain recombines TRBV4-3 with TRBJ2-1, with D unresolved. The CDR3 sequence is 13 residues long. Germline assignment: CDR1 LGHNA and CDR2 YSLEER. The V end lost 1 base, the J end lost 3 bases, and 4 bases lay between the germline ends. The CDR3: CASSQGYYNEQFF. CDR3 DNA sequence: TGCGCCAGCAGCCAAGGGTACTACAATGAGCAGTTCTTC.

This chain connects TRBV25-1 to TRBJ2-5, with D possibly called TRBD1 or TRBD2 (5 bases each). Looked up from germline, CDR1 is MGHDK and CDR2 is SYGVNS. The length of the CDR3 is 17 residues. Trimming stripped 2 bases from V and 5 bases from J, with 21 bases between. The CDR3 sequence: CASSERISNWGSETQYF. Written as DNA, the CDR3 is TGTGCCAGCAGTGAACGAATTTCGAATTGGGGGTCGGAGACCCAGTACTTC. Based on the CDR3 plus reference TRBV25-1 and TRBJ2-5, the full variable domain is EADIYQTPRYLVIGTGKKITLECSQTMGHDKMYWYQQDPGMELHLIHYSYGVNSTEKGDLSSESTVSRIRTEHFPLTLESARPSHTSQYLCASSERISNWGSETQYFGPGTRLLVL.

The chain couples TRBV11-2 to TRBJ1-2; D possibly corresponds to TRBD1 (5 bases). The CDR3 is 14 amino acids. In germline, CDR1 is SGHAT, CDR2 FQNNGV. V was pared by 2 bases and J by 0 bases, with 7 bases between. As DNA, the CDR3 is TGTGCCAGCAGCTTACAGGGCCCTAACTATGGCTACACCTTC. It encodes CASSLQGPNYGYTF.

The rearrangement joins TRBV27 to TRBJ2-6; weak D call: TRBD1 (6 bases). Trimming cost V 5 bases and J 1 base, with 9 bases left between them. This CDR3 spans 15 amino acids. Germline assignment: CDR1 MNHEY and CDR2 SMNVEV (reference sequence). The CDR3 DNA reads TGTGCCAGCAGTCCAAGGGGGTCTGGGGCCAACGTCCTGACTTTC. Amino acids: CASSPRGSGANVLTF.

The rearrangement links TRBV4-1 to TRBJ2-5; D is perhaps TRBD1 or TRBD2 (5 bases each). The CDR3 has 13 residues. V dropped 4 bases and J dropped 4 bases, with 10 bases sitting between them. CDR1 is MGHRA and CDR2 is YSYEKL in the germline V gene. In nucleotides, the CDR3 is TGCGCCAGCAGCCGGGGACGTCTAGAGACCCAGTACTTC. This encodes CASSRGRLETQYF.

About this clone itself: A junction boundary mismatches the germline segment, possibly from a read error. The chain uses TRBV28 and TRBJ2-5; maybe TRBD1 (6 bases). This CDR3 has 12 residues. The V gene's germline CDR1 is MDHEN and CDR2 SYDVKM. The CDR3 spells CASGFRGPKSYF. The DNA of the CDR3 is TGTGCCAGCGGTTTCAGGGGCCCAAAGTCGTACTTC. The variable domain in full, with the rest retrieved from reference TRBV28 and TRBJ2-5, is DVKVTQSSRYLVKRTGEKVFLECVQDMDHENMFWYRQDPGLGLRLIYFSYDVKMKEKGDIPEGYSVSREKKERFSLILESASTNQTSMYLCASGFRGPKSYFGPGTRLLVL.

This rearrangement joins TRBV7-2 to TRBJ1-3, with D maybe TRBD1 (6 bases). V lost 1 base to trimming and J lost 4 bases, with 11 bases between them. CDR3 length: 15 amino acids. Germline-derived CDR1 and CDR2 are SGHTA and FQGNSA. CDR3 sequence (DNA): TGTGCCAGCAGCTTAGAGAGGGGGATGGGAAACACCATATATTTT. Translation gives CASSLERGMGNTIYF.

A single count supports this clone. The chain employs TRBV28 and TRBJ1-4; maybe TRBD1 (6 bases). Between the trimmed V and J ends, which lost 11 bases and 8 bases, there was a span of 18 bases. Looked up from germline, CDR1 is MDHEN and CDR2 is SYDVKM. This CDR3 has 13 amino acids. CDR3 region: CAALSWGGEKLFF. CDR3 DNA: TGTGCCGCCCTGAGTTGGGGGGGCGAAAAACTGTTTTTT.

The gene calls are TRBV6-5 and TRBJ2-7, with TRBD1 matching 7 bases. V lost 4 bases and J lost 0; bases outside the gene matches: 6. The CDR3 contains 15 residues. Looked up from germline, CDR1 is MNHEY and CDR2 is SVGAGI. The CDR3 DNA follows: TGTGCCAGCAGTTCATACAGGGGTTTCTCCTACGAGCAGTACTTC. Protein: CASSSYRGFSYEQYF.

The chain has TRBV9 and TRBJ2-2; no clear D gene. There are 13 residues in the CDR3. Germline V gives CDR1 SGDLS, CDR2 YYNGEE. V gave up 0 bases and J gave up 5 bases, with 5 bases separating them. In nucleotides, the CDR3 is TGTGCCAGCAGCGTAGTCGGTACCGGGGAGCTGTTTTTT. This codes for CASSVVGTGELFF.

V and J are TRBV30 and TRBJ2-1, with 8 bases fitting TRBD1. This CDR3 spans 14 amino acids. Looked up from germline, CDR1 is GTSNPN and CDR2 is SVGIG (reference sequence). J lost 7 bases, V lost 3 bases, and 8 bases had no gene match. CDR3 sequence (DNA): TGTGCCTGGAGGACCGACAGGGGTAGGAATGAGCAGTTCTTC. It is translated as CAWRTDRGRNEQFF.

The chain employs TRBV30 and TRBJ1-6; TRBD1 matches at 7 bases. Looked up from germline, CDR1 is GTSNPN and CDR2 is SVGIG (reference sequence). V was pared by 3 bases and J by 7 bases, with 12 bases of the junction left unmatched. CDR3 length: 16 residues. CDR3 coding DNA: TGTGCCTGGAGCCTCCAGGGGGACTCTTGGAATTCACCCCTCCACTTT. This gives the protein CAWSLQGDSWNSPLHF. Combining the CDR3 with reference TRBV30 and TRBJ1-6 gives the whole variable domain SQTIHQWPATLVQPVGSPLSLECTVEGTSNPNLYWYRQAAGRGLQLLFYSVGIGQISSEVPQNLSASRPQDRQFILSSKKLLLSDSGFYLCAWSLQGDSWNSPLHFGNGTRLTVT.

On this clone itself: Other DNA sequences from this sample encode an identical CDR3 as well. The genes are TRBV7-8 and TRBJ1-5; D remains ambiguous. The CDR3 spans 14 residues. V lost 1 base to trimming and J lost 4 bases, with 8 bases between them. Germline CDR1 is SGHVS and CDR2 is FQNEAQ. The CDR3 loop reads CASSLDGRNQPQHF. DNA of the CDR3: TGTGCCAGCAGCTTAGACGGACGAAATCAGCCCCAGCATTTT.

This clone was seen a single time. This chain joins TRBV2 and TRBJ1-1; D gene ambiguous. CDR1 and CDR2 from the germline V gene are SNHLY and FYNNEI. V was shortened by 7 bases and J by 5 bases, with 11 bases between the two germline ends. The CDR3 has 12 residues. CDR3 sequence reads: CASMDSPTEAFF. For the CDR3, the DNA is TGTGCCAGCATGGACTCCCCAACTGAAGCTTTCTTT.

Details on this clone: Other DNA sequences from this sample encode an identical CDR3 as well. This sequence joins TRBV20-1 and TRBJ1-2, with 9 bases that match TRBD1. The germline gives CDR1 DFQATT, CDR2 SNEGSKA (reference sequence). This CDR3 is built from 11 residues. V lost 4 bases and J lost 8; bases outside the gene matches: 2. CDR3 protein: CSATDRGGYTF. CDR3 coding DNA: TGCAGTGCTACGGACAGGGGCGGCTACACCTTC.

The chain carries TRBV7-8 and TRBJ2-1; 8 bases map to TRBD2. V shed 1 base and J 5 bases; nucleotides not matched to a gene: 16. The CDR3 contains 19 residues. Germline values: CDR1 SGHVS, CDR2 FQNEAQ. The CDR3 loop is CASSLVRRTGTRIDNEQFF. DNA of the CDR3: TGTGCCAGCAGCTTAGTCCGGAGGACCGGGACTAGGATTGACAATGAGCAGTTCTTC.

This clone was seen once. The chain combines TRBV5-4 with TRBJ2-1; D gene unclear. Trimming cost V 4 bases and J 9 bases, with 11 bases left between them. The CDR3 has 12 residues. CDR1 and CDR2 (germline): SGHNT, YYREEE (reference sequence). As DNA, the CDR3 is TGTGCCAGCAGCCTGACGACGAGTGAGCAGTTCTTC. This translates into CASSLTTSEQFF.

This chain uses TRBV5-1 with TRBJ2-7; the match to TRBD2 covers 11 bases. The germline CDR1 and CDR2 sequences are SGHRS and YFSETQ. CDR3 length equals 15 residues. With V trimmed by 4 bases and J by 4 bases, 7 bases remained unmatched. As DNA, the CDR3 is TGCGCCAGCAGCCACGGACTAGCGGGTCCTTACGAGCAGTACTTC. This translates into CASSHGLAGPYEQYF.

This chain joins TRBV29-1 and TRBJ2-7; TRBD1 matches 9 bases. Germline lookup yields CDR1 SQVTM and CDR2 ANQGSEA. The CDR3 consists of 13 residues. The V gene end was trimmed by 3 bases and the J gene end by 3 bases; junction bases not matched to a gene: 3. CDR3 residues: CSVDLTGGYEQYF. CDR3 nucleotide sequence: TGCAGCGTTGATTTGACAGGGGGCTACGAGCAGTACTTC.

The chain joins TRBV4-2 to TRBJ2-3; 10 bases agree with TRBD2. The junction had 7 bases not matched to a gene; V was cut back by 3 bases and J by 1 base. CDR1 and CDR2 (germline): LGHNA, YNFKEQ. The CDR3 sequence is 17 residues long. CDR3 loop: CASSQGLAGEGTDTQYF. The DNA for the CDR3 is TGTGCCAGCAGCCAGGGCCTAGCGGGAGAAGGCACAGATACGCAGTATTTT.

The V call is TRBV2, the J call TRBJ2-7; 7 nucleotides match TRBD1. Trimming took 7 bases from V and 0 from J; bases not matched to a gene: 6. The CDR3 runs to 14 residues. Germline V gives CDR1 SNHLY, CDR2 FYNNEI. The CDR3 loop reads CASMGQRDSYEQYF. The CDR3 coding sequence is TGTGCCAGCATGGGACAGCGAGACTCCTACGAGCAGTACTTC.

This clone has only a few counts. The CDR3 nucleotides read TGTGCCAGCAGCTTAGAGGCGGGAGGCAGGGAGCAGTTCTTC. Protein sequence: CASSLEAGGREQFF. The V gene is TRBV11-2, the J gene TRBJ2-1, with 8 bases fitting TRBD2. V lost 0 bases to trimming and J lost 10 bases; unmatched junction nucleotides: 5. Germline-derived CDR1 and CDR2 are SGHAT and FQNNGV. This CDR3 has 14 residues.

Concerning this clone itself: Within the sample, other DNA sequences also encode this same CDR3. The CDR3 sequence is CASSLGPNNEQFF. In DNA, the CDR3 is TGTGCCAGCAGCTTAGGACCAAACAATGAGCAGTTCTTC. The V call is TRBV11-3, the J call TRBJ2-1; no clear D gene. V was trimmed by 1 base and J by 5 bases, leaving 6 bases between them. Germline CDR1 is SGHNT and CDR2 is YENEEA. This CDR3 has 13 residues.

V usage is TRBV25-1 and J usage is TRBJ2-2; tentative D call: TRBD1 (6 bases). This CDR3 comprises 13 residues. V gave up 6 bases and J gave up 4 bases, with 9 bases separating them. Germline assignment: CDR1 MGHDK and CDR2 SYGVNS. CDR3 region: CASRGTPTGELFF. The CDR3 region has the DNA TGTGCCAGCAGAGGGACACCCACCGGGGAGCTGTTTTTT.